The TCR beta chain under discussion was sequenced for a study of blood T cells in healthy people across ages. This clonotype has more than one count but fewer than ten. The length of the CDR3 is 15 residues. With 7 bases removed from V and 5 bases from J, the gap between germline ends came to 19 bases. Germline CDR1 MNHNS, CDR2 SASEGT. The second PCR ran roughly 7 to 12 cycles with a sample-barcoded 5' primer and J-beta primers. Each cDNA molecule, via a template-switch adaptor with 12 random nucleotides, was tagged. There were at least 3 million CDR3-containing paired-end reads obtained from each sample. One entry per CDR3 protein, called by TCRdb with MiXCR from the 5' RACE reads. Of roughly 1.7 million distinct CDR3 sequences listed, roughly 32% are singletons.

This chain joins TRBV6-1 and TRBJ2-3; D unclear. The receptor was derived from a woman in her twenties or thirties in good health. The specimen was blood. The CDR3 DNA reads as TGTGCCAGCACAGAGGCAGCGAGGCTGGGAGATACGCAGTATTTT. Its translation is CASTEAARLGDTQYF.